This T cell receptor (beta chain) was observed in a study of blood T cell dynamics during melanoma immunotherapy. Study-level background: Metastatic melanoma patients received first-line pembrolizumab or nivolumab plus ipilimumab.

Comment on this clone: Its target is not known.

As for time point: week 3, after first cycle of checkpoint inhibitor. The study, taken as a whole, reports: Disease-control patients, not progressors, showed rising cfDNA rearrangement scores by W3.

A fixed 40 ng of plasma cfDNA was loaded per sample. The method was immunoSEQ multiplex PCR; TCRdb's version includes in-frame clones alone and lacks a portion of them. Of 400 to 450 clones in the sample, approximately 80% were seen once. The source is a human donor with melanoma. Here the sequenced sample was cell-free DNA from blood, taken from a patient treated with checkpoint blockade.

CDR3 nucleotides: TGTGCCAGCAGCCAACCCGGGACAGGTGGGAACATGAACACTGAAGCTTTCTTT. Protein product: CASSQPGTGGNMNTEAFF. The chain has TRBV14 and TRBJ1-1; TRBD1 aligns across 8 bases. CDR3 length: 18 residues. From germline, CDR1 is SGHDN and CDR2 FVKESK. J was trimmed by 0 bases and V by 2 bases; bases with no gene match: 11.